This T cell receptor beta chain was sequenced during a study of shared clonotypes between healthy human individuals. Cells designated naive CD8 were CD45RO-negative and were positively selected for CCR7, with terminally differentiated effector memory CD45RA+ cells excluded. The CDR3 extends over 13 amino acids. Looked up from germline, CDR1 is SGHNT and CDR2 is YENEEA. Trimming left V 5 bases short and J 1 base short, with 8 bases between. Notes on this clone: Its cognate antigen is unknown.

Method: immunoSEQ multiplex PCR; TCRdb's copy keeps in-frame clones and lacks some. The sample gives about 590,000 clones, around 95% of which show up once; around 0.097% is in the top ten. Whole-study findings and limits: Among donors, clonotype sharing was expected to be affected by sequencing depth.

The chain couples TRBV11-3 to TRBJ1-1; tentatively, D is TRBD1 (6 bases). This TCR derives from a woman younger than 45 in good health. Sequencing was performed on naive CD8+ T cells sorted from blood. CDR3 DNA sequence: TGTGCCAGCAGCCGGGGACAGAACACTGAAGCTTTCTTT. This translates into CASSRGQNTEAFF.